This TCR beta chain was captured in a study of T cell changes during pregnancy in multiple sclerosis. Germline-derived CDR1 and CDR2 are MDHEN and SYDVKM. There are 14 residues in the CDR3. The ends were cut back, 10 bases at V and 0 bases at J, with 14 bases in the middle. Assay: immunoSEQ multiplex PCR; the TCRdb copy retains only in-frame clones and omits some. The repertoire has approximately 23,000 clones, about 89% of them found once; the top ten carry 0.5% to 0.7%. The sequenced sample was CD4+ T cells from peripheral blood mononuclear cells, obtained after pregnancy. The clonotype comes from a female donor in good health, enrolled as a control in a pregnancy study. The genes are TRBV28 and TRBJ2-3; D possibly corresponds to TRBD2 (6 bases). CDR3 amino acids: CAINSGASTDTQYF. The CDR3 DNA follows: TGTGCCATCAATAGCGGAGCTAGCACAGATACGCAGTATTTT.